A selection of T cell receptor beta chains follows, all from one sample in a study of T cells in Graves' hyperthyroidism and ophthalmopathy. One entry per CDR3 protein, called by TCRdb with MiXCR from the multiplex PCR reads. The data contain about 560,000 distinct CDR3 sequences, about 45% of them singletons. Input material: peripheral blood or thyroid tissue (not recorded which). These receptors all come from a woman aged 18 to 35 with Graves' hyperthyroidism. The CDR3 runs from the conserved cysteine through the conserved F or W. D genes are given only for firm matches. Size values are once, few and many counts, or a class for expanded clones, and some rows have none.

cdr3_nt,cdr3_aa,j_call,v_call,d_call,clone_size
TGTGCCAGCGGATTTCTGAGAGATAGCGGGGACCACGAGCAGTACTTC,CASGFLRDSGDHEQYF,TRBJ2-7,TRBV7-9,TRBD2,.
TGTGCCACCACCGGGGGACTGTCGAGCGGGGAGCTGTTTTTT,CATTGGLSSGELFF,TRBJ2-2,TRBV24-1,.,many
TGTGCCACCAGCCGGGACAGGGTTTCACCCCTCCACTTT,CATSRDRVSPLHF,TRBJ1-6,TRBV15,TRBD1,.
TGTGCCAGCAGCTCTATTCAGGGAGAGTTTGCCTACGAGCAGTACTTC,CASSSIQGEFAYEQYF,TRBJ2-7,TRBV7-4,.,.
TGCAGTGCGAACGCGGGACATCGGTGGTCCCAGCATTTT,CSANAGHRWSQHF,TRBJ1-5,TRBV20-1,.,.
TGCGCCAGCAGCCGGGGCCAGGGCCAGGGCACTGAAGCTTTCTTT,CASSRGQGQGTEAFF,TRBJ1-1,TRBV5-1,.,.
TGTGCCAGCAGGGAAGGCAGGGCCTGGAACACTGAAGCTTTCTTT,CASREGRAWNTEAFF,TRBJ1-1,TRBV7-9,.,.
TGTGCCAGCGGATCTGCCAGGGGGCGAGGCTACACCTTC,CASGSARGRGYTF,TRBJ1-2,TRBV2,TRBD1,.
TGTGCCAGCAGCTTAATATCGGGGACAGGGTACACTGAAGCTTTCTTT,CASSLISGTGYTEAFF,TRBJ1-1,TRBV13,TRBD1,once
TGTGCCAGCAGCCGGGCCAGTTCCTCCTACGAGCAGTACTTC,CASSRASSSYEQYF,TRBJ2-7,TRBV2,.,.
TGTGCCAGCAGCGCCCCACTACGCCTCTACGAGCAGTACTTC,CASSAPLRLYEQYF,TRBJ2-7,TRBV7-9,.,.
TGCAGCGTTGAAGTTTTAGGTGGGGCCTACGAGCAGTACTTC,CSVEVLGGAYEQYF,TRBJ2-7,TRBV29-1,.,many
TGTGCCAGCATAACAGTCTTGAACACTGAGGCTTTCTTT,CASITVLNTEAFF,TRBJ1-1,TRBV6-4,.,.
TGTGCCAGCAGCTTAACAGGGGGAGATACTGAAGCTCTCTTT,CASSLTGGDTEALF,TRBJ1-1,TRBV7-3,.,.
TGTGCCAGCAGCCAATCGGAGGGGACCAACTATGGCTACACCTTC,CASSQSEGTNYGYTF,TRBJ1-2,TRBV16,.,.
TGTGCCAGCAGCCCCAGGGACGGATTCTACACTGAAGCTTTCTTT,CASSPRDGFYTEAFF,TRBJ1-1,TRBV11-2,.,.
TGTGCCAGCAGCTTCGGCGCGGTAGAGACCCAGTACTTC,CASSFGAVETQYF,TRBJ2-5,TRBV7-6,.,.
TGTGCCAGCAGTCAGGGACAGGGGAGCAATCAGCCCCAGCATTTT,CASSQGQGSNQPQHF,TRBJ1-5,TRBV12-3/TRBV12-4,TRBD1,many
TGCAGCGCAGCAGGGCGCGGGGCGTATGGCTACACCTTC,CSAAGRGAYGYTF,TRBJ1-2,TRBV29-1,.,.
TGTGCCAGCAGTGAAGCGTGGGGGGGGGAGACCCAGTACTTC,CASSEAWGGETQYF,TRBJ2-5,TRBV2,TRBD2,.
TGTGCCAGCAGTTCATCGGGCCGATCCTTCCAAGAGACCCAGTACTTC,CASSSSGRSFQETQYF,TRBJ2-5,TRBV10-3,.,.
TGCGCCAGCAGTGAGTTGGACGAGATTAGCAATCAGCCCCAGCATTTT,CASSELDEISNQPQHF,TRBJ1-5,TRBV10-2,.,few
TGTGCCACCAGCAGTCACCAGGATCCTGGCTACACCTTC,CATSSHQDPGYTF,TRBJ1-2,TRBV15,.,.
TGTGCCAGCAGCTTAAACAGGTTCTTCAATCAGCCCCAGCATTTT,CASSLNRFFNQPQHF,TRBJ1-5,TRBV7-8,.,few
TGTGCCACTACGGATGTGAGCACTGAAGCTTTCTTT,CATTDVSTEAFF,TRBJ1-1,TRBV15,.,many
TGTGCCACCAGTGAACTGGCCGGCTATGGCTACACCTTC,CATSELAGYGYTF,TRBJ1-2,TRBV24-1,.,many
TGTGCCAGCAGCCAAGTTTCTCTCTATGGCTACACCTTC,CASSQVSLYGYTF,TRBJ1-2,TRBV14,.,.
TGTGCCAGCTCAGGGCAGGGTTGGCACGAGCAGTACTTC,CASSGQGWHEQYF,TRBJ2-7,TRBV7-9,.,.
TGCAGCGCCCTGGCGTCGGAGGGGGGCTCCTACGAGCAGTACTTC,CSALASEGGSYEQYF,TRBJ2-7,TRBV29-1,.,.
TGCAGCGTCGGGCGGTGGCAGGAGACCCAGTACTTC,CSVGRWQETQYF,TRBJ2-5,TRBV29-1,.,many
TGCAGCGTTGAAGCAGGGGCGGGCGGCTACACCTTC,CSVEAGAGGYTF,TRBJ1-2,TRBV29-1,.,medium-sized